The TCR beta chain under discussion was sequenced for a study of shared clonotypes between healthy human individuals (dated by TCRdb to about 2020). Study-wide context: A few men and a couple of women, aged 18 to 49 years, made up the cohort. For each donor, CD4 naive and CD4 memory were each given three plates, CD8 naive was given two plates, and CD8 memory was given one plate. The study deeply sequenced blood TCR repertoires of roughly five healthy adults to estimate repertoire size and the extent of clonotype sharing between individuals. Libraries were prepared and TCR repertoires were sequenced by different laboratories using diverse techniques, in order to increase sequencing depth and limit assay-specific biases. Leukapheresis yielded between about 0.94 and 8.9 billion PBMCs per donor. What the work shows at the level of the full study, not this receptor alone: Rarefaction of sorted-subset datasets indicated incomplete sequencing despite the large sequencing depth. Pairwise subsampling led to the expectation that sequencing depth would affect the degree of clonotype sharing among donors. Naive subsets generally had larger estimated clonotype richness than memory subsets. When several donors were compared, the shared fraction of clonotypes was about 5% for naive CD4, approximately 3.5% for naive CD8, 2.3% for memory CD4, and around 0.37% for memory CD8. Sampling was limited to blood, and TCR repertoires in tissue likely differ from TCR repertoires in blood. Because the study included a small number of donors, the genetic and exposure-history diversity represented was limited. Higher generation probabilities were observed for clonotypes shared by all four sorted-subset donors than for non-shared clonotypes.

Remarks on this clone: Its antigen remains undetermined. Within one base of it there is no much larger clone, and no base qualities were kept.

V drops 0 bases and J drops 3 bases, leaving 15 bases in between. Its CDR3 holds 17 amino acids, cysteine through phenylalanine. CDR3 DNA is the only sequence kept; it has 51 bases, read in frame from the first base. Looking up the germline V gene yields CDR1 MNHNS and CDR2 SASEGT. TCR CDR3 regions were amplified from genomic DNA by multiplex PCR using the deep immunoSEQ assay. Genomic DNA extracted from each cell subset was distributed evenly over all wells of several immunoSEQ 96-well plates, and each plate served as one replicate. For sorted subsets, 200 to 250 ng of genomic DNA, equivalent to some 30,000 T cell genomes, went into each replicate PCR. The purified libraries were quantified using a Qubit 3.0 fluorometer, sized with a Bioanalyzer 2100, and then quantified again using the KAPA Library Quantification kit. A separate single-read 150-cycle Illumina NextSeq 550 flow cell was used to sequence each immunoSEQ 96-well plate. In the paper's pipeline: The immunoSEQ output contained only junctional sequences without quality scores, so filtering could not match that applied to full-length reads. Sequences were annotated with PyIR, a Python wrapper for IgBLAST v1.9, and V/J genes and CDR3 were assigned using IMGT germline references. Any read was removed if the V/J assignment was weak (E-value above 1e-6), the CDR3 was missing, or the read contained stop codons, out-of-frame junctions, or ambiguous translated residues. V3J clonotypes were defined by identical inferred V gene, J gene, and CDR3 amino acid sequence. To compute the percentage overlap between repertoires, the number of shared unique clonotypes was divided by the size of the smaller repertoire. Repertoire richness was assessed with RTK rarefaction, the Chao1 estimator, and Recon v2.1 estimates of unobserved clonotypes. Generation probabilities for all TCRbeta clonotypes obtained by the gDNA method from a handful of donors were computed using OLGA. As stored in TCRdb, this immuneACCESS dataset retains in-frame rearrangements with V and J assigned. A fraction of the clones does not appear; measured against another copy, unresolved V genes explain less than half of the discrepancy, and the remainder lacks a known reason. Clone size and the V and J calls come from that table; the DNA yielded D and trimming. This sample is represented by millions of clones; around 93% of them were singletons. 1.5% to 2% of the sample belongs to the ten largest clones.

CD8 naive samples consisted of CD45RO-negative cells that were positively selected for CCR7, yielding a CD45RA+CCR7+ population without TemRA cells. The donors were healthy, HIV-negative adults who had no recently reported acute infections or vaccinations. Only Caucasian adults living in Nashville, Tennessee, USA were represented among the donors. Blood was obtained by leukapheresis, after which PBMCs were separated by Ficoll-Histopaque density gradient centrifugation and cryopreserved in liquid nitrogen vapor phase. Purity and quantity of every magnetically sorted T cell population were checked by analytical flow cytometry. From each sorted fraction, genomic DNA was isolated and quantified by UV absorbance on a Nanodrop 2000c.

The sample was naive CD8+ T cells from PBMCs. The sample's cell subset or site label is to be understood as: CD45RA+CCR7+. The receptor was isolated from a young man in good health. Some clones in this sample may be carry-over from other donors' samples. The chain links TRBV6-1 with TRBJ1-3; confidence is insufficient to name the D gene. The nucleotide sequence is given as TGTGCCAGCAGTGAAGCGCTTTACCGGCAGCTTGGAAACACCATATATTTT. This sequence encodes CASSEALYRQLGNTIYF.